Listed below are T cell receptor beta chains from one sample, sequenced in a study of blood T cell repertoires in COVID-19. Profiled with immunoSEQ multiplex PCR; TCRdb holds only in-frame clones, not every one. The table shows roughly 140,000 clones, with more than 70% occurring only once. The sequencing sample was made of peripheral blood. These receptors were collected from a human donor in a cohort sampled during active COVID-19. Both conserved end residues are part of each CDR3.

J	length	V	CDR3
TRBJ1-2	14	TRBV19	CASSIDRVFDGYTF
TRBJ2-2	16	TRBV5-1	CASSPHRGTNTGELFF
TRBJ1-4	16	TRBV5-6	CASSLGQGTTNEKLFF
TRBJ2-2	17	TRBV24-1	CATSDSLGASNTGELFF
TRBJ2-7	16	TRBV15	CATSLPPGQALYEQYF
TRBJ1-2	13	TRBV3-1/TRBV3-2	CASSPRQFYGYTF
TRBJ2-7	14	TRBV2	CASSATANSYEQYF
TRBJ1-3	16	TRBV6-2/TRBV6-3	CASSYETVTSGNTIYF
TRBJ2-3	13	TRBV11-3	CASSLGRTDTQYF
TRBJ2-4	15	TRBV5-1	CASSPQGLAKNIQYF
TRBJ2-5	15	TRBV7-2	CASSLVGSGGKTQYF